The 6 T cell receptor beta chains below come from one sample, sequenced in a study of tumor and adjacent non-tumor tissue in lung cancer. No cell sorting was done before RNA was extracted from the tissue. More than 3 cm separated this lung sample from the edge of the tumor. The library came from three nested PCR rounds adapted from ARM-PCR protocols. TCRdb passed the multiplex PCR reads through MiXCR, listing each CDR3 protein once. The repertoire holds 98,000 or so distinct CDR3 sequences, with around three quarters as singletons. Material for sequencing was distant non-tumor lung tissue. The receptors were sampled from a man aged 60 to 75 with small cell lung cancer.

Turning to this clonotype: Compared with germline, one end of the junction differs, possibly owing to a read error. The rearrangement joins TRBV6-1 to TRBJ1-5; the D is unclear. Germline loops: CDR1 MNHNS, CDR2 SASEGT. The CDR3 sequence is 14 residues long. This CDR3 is CASSLDPWVQPLHF. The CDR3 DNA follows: TGTGCCAGCAGTCTGGACCCTTGGGTTCAGCCCCTGCATTTT.

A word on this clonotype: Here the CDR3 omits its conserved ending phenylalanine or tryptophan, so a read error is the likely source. The CDR3 protein is CSSCETDQGEQFS. The CDR3 DNA is TGCTCCAGCTGCGAGACTGACCAGGGTGAGCAGTTCTCC. This chain uses TRBV10-2 with TRBJ2-1, with D possibly matching TRBD1 (5 bases). The CDR3 length is 13 residues. Germline CDR1 is WSHSY and CDR2 is SAAADI.

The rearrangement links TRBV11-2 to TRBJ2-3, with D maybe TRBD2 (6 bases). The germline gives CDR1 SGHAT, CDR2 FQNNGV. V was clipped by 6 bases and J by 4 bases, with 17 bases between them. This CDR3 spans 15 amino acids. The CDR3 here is CASRLALASPDTQYF. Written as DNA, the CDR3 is TGTGCCAGCAGACTAGCACTAGCAAGCCCAGATACGCAGTATTTT.

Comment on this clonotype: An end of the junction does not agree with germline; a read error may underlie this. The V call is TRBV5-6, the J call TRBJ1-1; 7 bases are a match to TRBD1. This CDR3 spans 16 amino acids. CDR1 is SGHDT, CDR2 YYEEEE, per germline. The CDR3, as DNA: TGTACCAGCAGACCAGGGGGGGGCTACCAACACACTGAAGCTTTCTTT. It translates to CTSRPGGGYQHTEAFF.

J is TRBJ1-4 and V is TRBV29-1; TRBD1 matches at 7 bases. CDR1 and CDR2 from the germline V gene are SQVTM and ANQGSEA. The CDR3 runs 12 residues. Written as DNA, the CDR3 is TGCAAGGGATGGGGACAGTTTGGAAAACTGTTTTTT. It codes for CKGWGQFGKLFF.

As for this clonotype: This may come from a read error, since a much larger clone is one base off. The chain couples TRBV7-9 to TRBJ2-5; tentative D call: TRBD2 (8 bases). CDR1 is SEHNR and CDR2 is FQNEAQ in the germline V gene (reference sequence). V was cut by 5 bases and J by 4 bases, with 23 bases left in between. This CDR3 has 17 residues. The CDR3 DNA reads TGTGCCAGCAGCCCCGGGAGGGACAGTGGACCAGGAGAGACCCAGTACTTC. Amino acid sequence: CASSPGRDSGPGETQYF. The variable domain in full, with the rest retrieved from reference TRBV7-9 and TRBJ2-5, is DTGVSQNPRHKITKRGQNVTFRCDPISEHNRLYWYRQTLGQGPEFLTYFQNEAQLEKSRLLSDRFSAERPKGSFSTLEIQRTEQGDSAMYLCASSPGRDSGPGETQYFGPGTRLLVL.